Below, 17 T cell receptor beta chains from the same sample are listed, as sequenced in a study of CD8+ T cells in alopecia areata. Treatment here: oral pan-JAK inhibitor, 5-10 mg twice daily. cDNA reverse transcribed from extracted RNA served as the sequencing template. Sequenced by immunoSEQ multiplex PCR; TCRdb stores in-frame clones only, minus some. The data contain under 300,000 clones, roughly 63% of them singletons. The source material was CD4+ T cells sorted from blood, sampled around week 53, from a patient treated with tofacitinib. These receptors were obtained from a human donor with alopecia areata.

This sequence joins TRBV7-8 and TRBJ2-1; D perhaps matches TRBD2 (6 bases). Trimming shortened V by 5 bases and J by 7 bases, and 12 bases separated the two germline ends. Germline CDR1 reads SGHVS; CDR2 reads FQNEAQ. CDR3 size: 13 residues. The CDR3 spells CASSPNRGNEQFF. The CDR3 DNA reads TGTGCCAGCAGCCCAAACCGGGGGAATGAGCAGTTCTTC.

The chain combines TRBV19 with TRBJ1-5, with 7 bases lining up with TRBD1. The CDR3 is 16 residues long. J gave up 6 bases and V 7 bases, and 15 bases lay outside the gene matches. Germline CDR1 LNHDA, CDR2 SQIVND (reference sequence). CDR3 loop: CASTGAGGGGGQPQHF. The CDR3 nucleotides read TGTGCCAGTACAGGAGCGGGAGGAGGGGGCGGTCAGCCCCAGCATTTT.

This rearrangement joins TRBV6-6 to TRBJ2-7; 12 bases agree with TRBD2. This CDR3 has 15 residues. Germline trimming cut 7 bases from V and 1 base from J; bases unmatched to any gene: 5. The germline CDR1 and CDR2 sequences are MNHNY and SVGAGI (reference sequence). The CDR3 sequence is CASKRTSGDSYEQYF. The CDR3 DNA is TGTGCCAGCAAGCGGACTAGCGGGGATTCCTACGAGCAGTACTTC.

The chain has TRBV15 and TRBJ1-1; D remains unclear. The CDR3 sequence is 15 residues long. Deletions cut 3 bases from V and 6 bases from J, with 17 bases between. Germline V lookup: CDR1 LNHNV, CDR2 YYDKDF (reference sequence). Written as DNA, the CDR3 is TGTGCCACCAGCAGGGCCGGGATGATCCGACCTGAAGCTTTCTTT. This sequence encodes CATSRAGMIRPEAFF.

This sequence joins TRBV29-1 and TRBJ2-6; unclear D gene. Germline V CDR1 and CDR2: SQVTM, ANQGSEA. The CDR3 has 13 amino acids. V shed 4 bases and J shed 0 bases, with 4 bases lying between them. CDR3 sequence reads: CSVARSGANVLTF. The CDR3 coding sequence is TGCAGCGTTGCTCGCTCTGGGGCCAACGTCCTGACTTTC. The complete variable domain, with remaining parts taken from reference TRBV29-1 and TRBJ2-6, reads SAVISQKPSRDICQRGTSLTIQCQVDSQVTMMFWYRQQPGQSLTLIATANQGSEATYESGFVIDKFPISRPNLTFSTLTVSNMSPEDSSIYLCSVARSGANVLTFGAGSRLTVL.

The chain recombines TRBV29-1 with TRBJ2-7; 9 nucleotides line up with TRBD1. Germline values: CDR1 SQVTM, CDR2 ANQGSEA. The junction had 7 bases not matched to a gene; V was cut back by 5 bases and J by 5 bases. The CDR3 is 13 amino acids. CDR3 region: CSVNGQGTNEQYF. In DNA form, the CDR3 reads TGCAGCGTTAACGGACAGGGGACCAACGAGCAGTACTTC.

In its sample, this clone was seen a few times. V is TRBV9 and J is TRBJ2-3, with 14 bases identical to TRBD2. This CDR3 spans 16 amino acids. The trim removed 4 bases at V and 3 bases at J, leaving 4 bases unmatched. Germline V gives CDR1 SGDLS, CDR2 YYNGEE. CDR3 sequence reads: CASSLGLAGGTDTQYF. CDR3 nucleotides: TGTGCCAGCAGCTTAGGACTAGCGGGGGGAACAGATACGCAGTATTTT.

This clone has more than one count but fewer than ten. The V call is TRBV25-1, the J call TRBJ1-2; D ambiguous. V shed 6 bases and J shed 2 bases, with 7 bases lying between them. This CDR3 spans 12 amino acids. Germline assignment: CDR1 MGHDK and CDR2 SYGVNS. The CDR3 here is CASRPSNYGYTF. DNA of the CDR3: TGTGCCAGCAGGCCCTCCAACTATGGCTACACCTTC.

The CDR3 spells CASSLNSGDSPLHF. The CDR3 nucleotides read TGTGCCAGCAGCTTAAATTCTGGGGATTCACCCCTCCACTTT. V usage is TRBV11-2 and J usage is TRBJ1-6, with no clear D. V dropped 2 bases and J dropped 8 bases, with 10 bases sitting between them. This CDR3 contains 14 residues. Germline V gives CDR1 SGHAT, CDR2 FQNNGV.

This clone turned up a few times. This sequence joins TRBV30 and TRBJ2-3; the D gene is possibly TRBD1 (6 bases). The CDR3 has 15 residues. Germline V gene sequence: CDR1 GTSNPN, CDR2 SVGIG (reference sequence). Trimming pared 0 bases from V and 3 bases from J, leaving 13 bases between. The CDR3 here is CAWSVRQVFTDTQYF. The CDR3 nucleotides are TGTGCCTGGAGTGTACGACAGGTTTTTACAGATACGCAGTATTTT.

There are a few counts of this clone. The chain uses TRBV18 and TRBJ2-5; 9 bases are shared with TRBD1. V shed 3 bases, J shed 4 bases, and the junction held 3 bases outside the gene matches. Germline V gives CDR1 KGHSH, CDR2 LQKENI. The CDR3 contains 14 residues. CDR3 DNA sequence: TGTGCCAGCTCACCCCTGGGACAGGGAGAGACCCAGTACTTC. Residues: CASSPLGQGETQYF.

CDR3: CASSLLQGQFF. CDR3 DNA sequence: TGTGCCAGCAGCTTACTACAGGGGCAGTTCTTC. V is TRBV5-6 and J is TRBJ2-1, with TRBD1 as a possible D gene (6 bases). This CDR3 region has 11 residues. Germline values: CDR1 SGHDT, CDR2 YYEEEE. The germline V and J ends were trimmed by 2 bases and 12 bases, with 9 bases remaining between them.

This chain's CDR3 is CASSYSGQSYGYTF. The CDR3 DNA sequence: TGTGCCAGCAGTTACTCCGGACAGTCCTATGGCTACACCTTC. This chain joins TRBV28 and TRBJ1-2; TRBD1 is a possible D gene (6 bases). Deletions cut 4 bases from V and 4 bases from J, with 13 bases between. The CDR3 is 14 residues long. Germline CDR1 is MDHEN and CDR2 is SYDVKM.

This clone appeared a single time. This chain links TRBV7-2 with TRBJ1-2; weak D call: TRBD1 (5 bases). V gave up 5 bases and J gave up 8 bases, with 15 bases separating them. The length of the CDR3 is 13 residues. Germline V gene sequence: CDR1 SGHTA, CDR2 FQGNSA. DNA of the CDR3: TGTGCCAGCAGCCTACGCAGGGACGGCGGCTACACCTTC. Translating gives CASSLRRDGGYTF.

This chain uses TRBV18 with TRBJ2-3; no firm D call. V was cut by 3 bases and J by 0 bases, with 10 bases left in between. Germline-derived CDR1 and CDR2 are KGHSH and LQKENI. The CDR3 extends over 15 amino acids. As DNA, the CDR3 is TGTGCCAGCTCACCGCTGCTAGATAGCACAGATACGCAGTATTTT. Translation gives CASSPLLDSTDTQYF.

This sequence joins TRBV7-6 and TRBJ2-5; D is tentatively TRBD1 or TRBD2 (6 bases each). Trimming cost V 3 bases and J 4 bases, with 12 bases left between them. The CDR3 runs to 14 residues. CDR1 is SGHVS, CDR2 FNYEAQ, per germline. The CDR3 DNA is TGTGCCAGCAGCTTCGGGGGCGGAGGAGAGACCCAGTACTTC. It yields the protein CASSFGGGGETQYF.

This chain uses TRBV30 with TRBJ2-1; D not certain. The CDR3 is 12 residues long. V shed 8 bases and J shed 0 bases, with 8 bases lying between them. The germline gives CDR1 GTSNPN, CDR2 SVGIG (reference sequence). The chain's CDR3 is CAGRSSYNEQFF. CDR3 nucleotide sequence: TGTGCCGGACGGAGCTCCTACAATGAGCAGTTCTTC.